The rows below give T cell receptor beta chains drawn from one sample of a study of Ad26.COV2.S vaccination and SARS-CoV-2 variants. Profiled with immunoSEQ multiplex PCR; TCRdb holds only in-frame clones, not every one. The sample lists around 500,000 clones; 80% to 90% were seen once. The sample was peripheral blood, taken in a trial of Ad26.COV2.S vaccine versus placebo. These receptor sequences come from a person between 18 and 60 years old who received the Ad26.COV2.S COVID-19 vaccine or a placebo. CDR3s include the opening cysteine and the closing phenylalanine or tryptophan.

j_gene | v_gene | CDR3aa
TRBJ2-5 | TRBV19 | CASSTGTSGGTQETQYF
TRBJ1-2 | TRBV4-1 | CASSQVPGLTNYGYTF
TRBJ2-1 | TRBV7-3 | CASSLSEGGREQFF
TRBJ2-5 | TRBV7-9 | CASSFKLQETQYF
TRBJ1-2 | TRBV18 | CASTQGVNYGYTF
TRBJ1-1 | TRBV7-8 | CASSMDRGTEAFF
TRBJ1-3 | TRBV28 | CASSGYSGNTIYF
TRBJ1-2 | TRBV7-8 | CASSPRDRVRGYTF
TRBJ1-1 | TRBV11-2 | CASSQRGSTTEAFF
TRBJ1-5 | TRBV30 | CAWSSSSLGTAHQPQHF
TRBJ1-5 | TRBV7-2 | CASSLQGRTSQPQHF
TRBJ1-2 | TRBV7-9 | CASSLLGTGVNGYTF
TRBJ1-3 | TRBV2 | CARTEKSGNTIYF
TRBJ2-7 | TRBV3-1/TRBV3-2 | CASSQGRTESSYEQYF
TRBJ1-2 | TRBV6-2/TRBV6-3 | CASSYRTSNYGYTF
TRBJ1-1 | TRBV28 | CASSLGVETEAFF